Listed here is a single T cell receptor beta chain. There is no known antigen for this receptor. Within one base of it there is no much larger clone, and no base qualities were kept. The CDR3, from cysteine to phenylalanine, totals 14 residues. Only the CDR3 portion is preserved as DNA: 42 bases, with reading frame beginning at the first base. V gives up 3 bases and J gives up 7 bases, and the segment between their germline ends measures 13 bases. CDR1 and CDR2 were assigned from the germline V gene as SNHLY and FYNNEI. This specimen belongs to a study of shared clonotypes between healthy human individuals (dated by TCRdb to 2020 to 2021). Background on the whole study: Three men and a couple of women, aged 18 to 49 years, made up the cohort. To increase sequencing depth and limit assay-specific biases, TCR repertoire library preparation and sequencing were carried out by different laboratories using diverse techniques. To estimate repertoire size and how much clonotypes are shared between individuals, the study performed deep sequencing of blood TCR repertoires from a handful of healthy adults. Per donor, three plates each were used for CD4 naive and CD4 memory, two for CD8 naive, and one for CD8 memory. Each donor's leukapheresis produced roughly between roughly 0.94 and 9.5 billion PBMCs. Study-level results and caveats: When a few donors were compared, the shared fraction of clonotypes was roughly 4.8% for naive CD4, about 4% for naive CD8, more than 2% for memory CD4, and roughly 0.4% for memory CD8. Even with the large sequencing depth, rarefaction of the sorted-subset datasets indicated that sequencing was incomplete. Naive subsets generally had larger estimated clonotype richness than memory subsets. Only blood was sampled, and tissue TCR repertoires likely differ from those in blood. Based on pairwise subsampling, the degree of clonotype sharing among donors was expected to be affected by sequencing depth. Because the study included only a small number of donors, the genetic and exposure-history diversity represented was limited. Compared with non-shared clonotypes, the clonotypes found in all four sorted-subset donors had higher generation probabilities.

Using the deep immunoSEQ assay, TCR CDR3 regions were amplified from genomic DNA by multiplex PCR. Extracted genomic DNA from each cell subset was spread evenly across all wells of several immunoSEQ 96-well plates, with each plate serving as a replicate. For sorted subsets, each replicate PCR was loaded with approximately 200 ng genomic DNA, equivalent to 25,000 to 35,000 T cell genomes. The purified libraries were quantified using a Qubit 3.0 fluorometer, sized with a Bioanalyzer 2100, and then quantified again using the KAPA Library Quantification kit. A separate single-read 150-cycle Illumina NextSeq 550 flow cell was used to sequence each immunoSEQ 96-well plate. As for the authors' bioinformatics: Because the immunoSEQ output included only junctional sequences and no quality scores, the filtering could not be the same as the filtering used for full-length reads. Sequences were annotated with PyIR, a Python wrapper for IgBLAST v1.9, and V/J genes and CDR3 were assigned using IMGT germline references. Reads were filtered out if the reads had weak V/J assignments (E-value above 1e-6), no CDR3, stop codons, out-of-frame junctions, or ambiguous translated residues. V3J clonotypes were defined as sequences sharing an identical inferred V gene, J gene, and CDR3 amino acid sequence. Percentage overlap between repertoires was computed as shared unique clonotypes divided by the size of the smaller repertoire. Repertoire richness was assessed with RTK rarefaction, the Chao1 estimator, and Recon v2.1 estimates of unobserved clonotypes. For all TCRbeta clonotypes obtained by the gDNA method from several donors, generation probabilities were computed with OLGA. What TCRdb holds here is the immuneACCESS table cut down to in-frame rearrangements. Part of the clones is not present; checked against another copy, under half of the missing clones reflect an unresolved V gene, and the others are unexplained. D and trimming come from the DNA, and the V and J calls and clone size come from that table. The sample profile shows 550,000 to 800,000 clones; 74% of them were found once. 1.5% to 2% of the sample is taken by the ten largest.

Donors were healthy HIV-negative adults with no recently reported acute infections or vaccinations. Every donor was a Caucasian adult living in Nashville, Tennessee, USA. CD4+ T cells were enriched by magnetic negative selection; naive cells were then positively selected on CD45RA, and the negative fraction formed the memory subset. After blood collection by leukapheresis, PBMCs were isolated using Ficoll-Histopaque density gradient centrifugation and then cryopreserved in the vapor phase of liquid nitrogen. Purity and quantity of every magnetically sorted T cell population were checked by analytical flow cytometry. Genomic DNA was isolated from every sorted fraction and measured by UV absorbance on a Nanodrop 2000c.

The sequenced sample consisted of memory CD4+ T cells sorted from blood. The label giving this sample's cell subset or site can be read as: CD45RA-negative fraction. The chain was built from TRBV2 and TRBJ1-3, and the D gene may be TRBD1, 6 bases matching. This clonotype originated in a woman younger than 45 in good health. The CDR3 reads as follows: CASSDSGAGNTIYF. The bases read TGTGCCAGCAGTGATTCAGGGGCCGGGAACACCATATATTTT.